This TCR beta chain originates from a study of CD8+CD57+ T cells in acquired aplastic anemia. Study findings and constraints: CD8+ Simpson's diversity did not differ significantly between patients and controls. In common between the patients and the controls were around 30 CD8+ CDR3 sequences.

Note on this clonotype: The antigen is unknown.

Profiling that covered TCR beta VDJ and CDR3 relied on genomic DNA as its template. A single record per CDR3 protein comes from TCRdb applying MiXCR to the reads. The table has 150,000 to 200,000 distinct CDR3 sequences, more than 45% seen once. The CDR3 totals 15 residues. V shed 0 bases, J shed 4 bases, and the junction held 3 bases outside the gene matches. Germline CDR1 and CDR2: SGHRS and YFSETQ. Patients sequenced had flow cytometry evidence of CD8+CD57+ cell expansion. The cohort consisted entirely of patients having severe acquired aplastic anemia. V and J are TRBV5-1 and TRBJ2-1; TRBD2 matches at 8 bases. The TCR comes from a human donor with aplastic anemia. Specimen: sorted CD4+, CD8+, or CD8+CD57+ T cells (not recorded which) from PBMCs. In nucleotides, the CDR3 is TGCGCCAGCAGCTTGGGACGGGGGGGATACAATGAGCAGTTCTTC. It is translated as CASSLGRGGYNEQFF.